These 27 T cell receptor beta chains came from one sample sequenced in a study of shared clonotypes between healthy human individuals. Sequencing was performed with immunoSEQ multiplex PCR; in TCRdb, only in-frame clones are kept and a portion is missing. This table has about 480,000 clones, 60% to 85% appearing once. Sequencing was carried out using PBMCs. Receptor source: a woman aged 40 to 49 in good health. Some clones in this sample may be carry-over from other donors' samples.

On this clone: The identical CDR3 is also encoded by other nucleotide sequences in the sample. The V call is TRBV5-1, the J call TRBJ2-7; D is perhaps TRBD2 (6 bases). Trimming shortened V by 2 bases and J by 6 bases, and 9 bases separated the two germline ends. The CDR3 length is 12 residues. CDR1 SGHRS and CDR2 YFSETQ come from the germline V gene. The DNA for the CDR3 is TGCGCCAGCAGCTTCTCGCGGGGCGAGCAGTACTTC. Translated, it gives CASSFSRGEQYF.

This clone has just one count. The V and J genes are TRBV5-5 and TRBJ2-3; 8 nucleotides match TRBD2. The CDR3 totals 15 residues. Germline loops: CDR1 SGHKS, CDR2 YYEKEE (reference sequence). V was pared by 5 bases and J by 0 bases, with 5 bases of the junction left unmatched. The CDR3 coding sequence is TGTGCCAGCAGTGGAGCGGGAGATAGCACAGATACGCAGTATTTT. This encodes CASSGAGDSTDTQYF.

The CDR3 is CASPGAGNTIYF. CDR3 DNA sequence: TGTGCCTCCCCAGGGGCTGGAAACACCATATATTTT. The V gene is TRBV30, the J gene TRBJ1-3; TRBD1 is a possible D gene (6 bases). Germline CDR1 is GTSNPN and CDR2 is SVGIG (reference sequence). Trimming removed 7 bases at V and 2 bases at J, with 9 bases between. This CDR3 spans 12 amino acids.

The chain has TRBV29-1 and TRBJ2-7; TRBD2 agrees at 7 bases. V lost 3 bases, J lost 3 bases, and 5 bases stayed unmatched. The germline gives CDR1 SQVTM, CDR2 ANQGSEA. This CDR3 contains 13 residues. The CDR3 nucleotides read TGCAGCGTTGACCTAGCGGAAAGCTACGAGCAGTACTTC. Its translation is CSVDLAESYEQYF.

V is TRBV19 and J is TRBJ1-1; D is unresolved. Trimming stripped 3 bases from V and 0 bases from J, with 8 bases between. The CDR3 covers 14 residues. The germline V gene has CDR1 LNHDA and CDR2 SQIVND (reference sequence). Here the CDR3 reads CASSIGQVNTEAFF. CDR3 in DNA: TGTGCCAGTAGTATCGGCCAGGTGAACACTGAAGCTTTCTTT.

The CDR3 DNA reads TGTGCCAGCAGTCGGGTTAGTCGGGACGAGTTCTTC. It yields the protein CASSRVSRDEFF. This chain uses TRBV28 with TRBJ2-1; D assignment may be TRBD1 or TRBD2 (5 bases each). Trimming took 5 bases from V and 14 from J, leaving 16 bases between them. The germline V gene encodes CDR1 MDHEN and CDR2 SYDVKM. The CDR3 runs 12 residues.

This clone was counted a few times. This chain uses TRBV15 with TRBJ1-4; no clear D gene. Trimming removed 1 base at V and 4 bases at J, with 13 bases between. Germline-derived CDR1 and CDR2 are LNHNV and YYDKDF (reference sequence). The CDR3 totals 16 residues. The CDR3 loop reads CATSRGQTADNEKLFF. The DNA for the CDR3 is TGTGCCACCAGCAGAGGTCAAACGGCGGATAATGAAAAACTGTTTTTT.

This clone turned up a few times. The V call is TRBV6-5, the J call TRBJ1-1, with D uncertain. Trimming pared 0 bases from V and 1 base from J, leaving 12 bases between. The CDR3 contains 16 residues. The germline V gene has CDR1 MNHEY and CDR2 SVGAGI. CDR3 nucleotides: TGTGCCAGCAGTTACTCGATTAGCAGAAGGAACACTGAAGCTTTCTTT. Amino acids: CASSYSISRRNTEAFF.

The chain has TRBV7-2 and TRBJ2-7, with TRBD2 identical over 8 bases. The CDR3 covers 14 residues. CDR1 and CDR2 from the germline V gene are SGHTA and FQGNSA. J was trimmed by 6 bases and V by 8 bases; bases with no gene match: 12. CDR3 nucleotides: TGTGCCAGCTCGCCAGGCGGGAGGTTCGGCGAGCAGTACTTC. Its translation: CASSPGGRFGEQYF.

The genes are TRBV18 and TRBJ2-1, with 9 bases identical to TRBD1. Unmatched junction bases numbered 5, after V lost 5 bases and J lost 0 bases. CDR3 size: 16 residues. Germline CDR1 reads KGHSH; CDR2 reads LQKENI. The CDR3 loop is CASSWTGESSYNEQFF. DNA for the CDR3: TGTGCCAGCTCATGGACAGGGGAAAGCTCCTACAATGAGCAGTTCTTC.

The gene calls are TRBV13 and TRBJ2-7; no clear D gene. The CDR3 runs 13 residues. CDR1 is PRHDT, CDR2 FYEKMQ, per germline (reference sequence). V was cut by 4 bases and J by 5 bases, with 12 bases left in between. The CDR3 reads CASSSRSPHEQYF. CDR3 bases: TGTGCCAGCAGCTCCAGATCCCCCCACGAGCAGTACTTC. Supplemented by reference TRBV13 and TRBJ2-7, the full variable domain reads AAGVIQSPRHLIKEKRETATLKCYPIPRHDTVYWYQQGPGQDPQFLISFYEKMQSDKGSIPDRFSAQQFSDYHSELNMSSLELGDSALYFCASSSRSPHEQYFGPGTRLTVT.

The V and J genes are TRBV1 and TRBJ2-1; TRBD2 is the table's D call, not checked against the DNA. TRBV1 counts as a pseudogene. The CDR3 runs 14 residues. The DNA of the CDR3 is TGCACCAGCAGCCGACCCCGACTAGCGGAAGAGCAGTTCTTC. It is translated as CTSSRPRLAEEQFF.

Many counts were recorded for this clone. The CDR3 DNA reads as TGTGCCAGCCGCAATATTCCCGGGGAGCTGTTTTTT. This gives the protein CASRNIPGELFF. The chain has TRBV21-1 and TRBJ2-2; whether TRBD2, the table's D call, matches the DNA was not checked. TRBV21-1 corresponds to a pseudogene. The CDR3 totals 12 residues.

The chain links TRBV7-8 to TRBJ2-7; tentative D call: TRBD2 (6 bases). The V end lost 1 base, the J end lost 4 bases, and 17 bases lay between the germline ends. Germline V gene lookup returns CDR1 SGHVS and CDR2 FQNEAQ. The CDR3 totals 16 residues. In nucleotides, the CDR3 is TGTGCCAGCAGCTTAGGGGGTCCAGCGGGCCTTTACGAGCAGTACTTC. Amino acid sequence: CASSLGGPAGLYEQYF.

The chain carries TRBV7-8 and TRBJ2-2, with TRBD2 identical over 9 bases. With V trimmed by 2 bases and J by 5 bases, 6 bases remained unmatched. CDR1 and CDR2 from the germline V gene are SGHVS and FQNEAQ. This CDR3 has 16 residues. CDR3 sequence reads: CASSLRAGGGTGELFF. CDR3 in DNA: TGTGCCAGCAGCTTAAGGGCGGGAGGGGGGACCGGGGAGCTGTTTTTT.

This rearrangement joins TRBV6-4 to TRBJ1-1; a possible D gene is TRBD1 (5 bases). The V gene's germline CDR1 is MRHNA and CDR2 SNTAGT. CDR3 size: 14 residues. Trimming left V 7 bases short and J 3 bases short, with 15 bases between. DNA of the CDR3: TGTGCCAGCAAATTGGACTGGGGGGACACTGAAGCTTTCTTT. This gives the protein CASKLDWGDTEAFF.

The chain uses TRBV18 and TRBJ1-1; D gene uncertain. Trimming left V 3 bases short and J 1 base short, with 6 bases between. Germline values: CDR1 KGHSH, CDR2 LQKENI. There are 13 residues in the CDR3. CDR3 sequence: CASSPTWNTEAFF. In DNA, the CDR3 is TGTGCCAGCTCACCGACGTGGAACACTGAAGCTTTCTTT.

DNA of the CDR3: TGTGCCACCAGCAGAGCGAATCAGCCCCAGCATTTT. This gives the protein CATSRANQPQHF. The genes are TRBV15 and TRBJ1-5; D call uncertain. Per the germline V gene, CDR1 is LNHNV and CDR2 is YYDKDF (reference sequence). V lost 1 base to trimming and J lost 4 bases, with 2 bases between them. The length of the CDR3 is 12 residues. Filled out from reference TRBV15 and TRBJ1-5, the complete variable domain reads DAMVIQNPRYQVTQFGKPVTLSCSQTLNHNVMYWYQQKSSQAPKLLFHYYDKDFNNEADTPDNFQSRRPNTSFCFLDIRSPGLGDTAMYLCATSRANQPQHFGDGTRLSIL.

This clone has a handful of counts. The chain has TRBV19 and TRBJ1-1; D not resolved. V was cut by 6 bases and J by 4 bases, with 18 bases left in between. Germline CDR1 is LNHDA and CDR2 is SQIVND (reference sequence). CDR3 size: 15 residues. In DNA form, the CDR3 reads TGTGCCAGTAGCCCCACCGTGGGGAGATTCACTGAAGCTTTCTTT. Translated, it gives CASSPTVGRFTEAFF.

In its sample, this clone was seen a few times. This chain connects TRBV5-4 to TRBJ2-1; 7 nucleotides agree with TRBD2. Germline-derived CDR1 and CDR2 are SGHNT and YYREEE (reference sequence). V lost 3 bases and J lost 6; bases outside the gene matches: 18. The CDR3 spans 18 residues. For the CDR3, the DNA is TGTGCCAGCAGCTCCCCTCCCGGGGCGGGAGTCAGTAGCAATGAGCAGTTCTTC. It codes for CASSSPPGAGVSSNEQFF.

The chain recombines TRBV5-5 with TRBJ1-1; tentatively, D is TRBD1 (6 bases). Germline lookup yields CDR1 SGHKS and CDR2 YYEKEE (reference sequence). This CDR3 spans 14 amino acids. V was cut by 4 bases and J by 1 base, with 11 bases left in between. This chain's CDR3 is CASSPVGGNTEAFF. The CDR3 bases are TGTGCCAGCAGCCCGGTAGGGGGGAACACTGAAGCTTTCTTT.

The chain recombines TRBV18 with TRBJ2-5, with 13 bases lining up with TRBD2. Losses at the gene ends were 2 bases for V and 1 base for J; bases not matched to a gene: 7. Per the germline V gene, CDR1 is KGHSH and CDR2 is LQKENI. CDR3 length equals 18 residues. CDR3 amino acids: CASSPLRGTSGIQETQYF. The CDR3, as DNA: TGTGCCAGCTCACCATTGCGGGGGACTAGCGGGATCCAAGAGACCCAGTACTTC.

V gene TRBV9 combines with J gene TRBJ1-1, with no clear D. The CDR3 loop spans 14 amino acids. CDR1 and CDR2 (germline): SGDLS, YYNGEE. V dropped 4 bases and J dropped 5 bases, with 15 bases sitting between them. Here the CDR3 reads CASSPLRAGTEAFF. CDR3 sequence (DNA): TGTGCCAGCAGCCCCCTACGGGCGGGTACTGAAGCTTTCTTT.

CDR3 protein: CASSPRTSGSMGSYEQYF. The DNA for the CDR3 is TGTGCCAGCAGCCCTCGGACTAGCGGGAGCATGGGCTCCTACGAGCAGTACTTC. The chain has TRBV7-9 and TRBJ2-7; 13 bases are a match to TRBD2. The germline gives CDR1 SEHNR, CDR2 FQNEAQ (reference sequence). This CDR3 has 18 residues. Unmatched junction bases numbered 10, after V lost 5 bases and J lost 0 bases.

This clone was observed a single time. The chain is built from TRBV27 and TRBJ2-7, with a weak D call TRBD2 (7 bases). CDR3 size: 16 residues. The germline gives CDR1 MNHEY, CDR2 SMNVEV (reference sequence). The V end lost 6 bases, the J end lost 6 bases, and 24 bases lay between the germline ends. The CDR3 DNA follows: TGTGCCAGCAGCCTTCAGACAGGCGGGGGTGGGGCCGAGCAGTACTTC. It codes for CASSLQTGGGGAEQYF.

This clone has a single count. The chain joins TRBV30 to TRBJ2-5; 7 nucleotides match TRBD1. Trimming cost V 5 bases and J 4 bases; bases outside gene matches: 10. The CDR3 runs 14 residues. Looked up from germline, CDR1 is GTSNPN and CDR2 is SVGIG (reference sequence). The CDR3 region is CAWERQGGGETQYF. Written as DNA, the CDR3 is TGTGCCTGGGAGAGACAGGGTGGCGGAGAGACCCAGTACTTC.

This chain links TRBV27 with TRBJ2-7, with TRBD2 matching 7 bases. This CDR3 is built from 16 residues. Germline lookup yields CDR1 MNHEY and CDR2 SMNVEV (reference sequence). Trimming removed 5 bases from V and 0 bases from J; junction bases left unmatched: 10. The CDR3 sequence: CASSPELARSSYEQYF. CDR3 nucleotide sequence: TGTGCCAGCAGTCCAGAACTAGCGAGGAGCTCCTACGAGCAGTACTTC.